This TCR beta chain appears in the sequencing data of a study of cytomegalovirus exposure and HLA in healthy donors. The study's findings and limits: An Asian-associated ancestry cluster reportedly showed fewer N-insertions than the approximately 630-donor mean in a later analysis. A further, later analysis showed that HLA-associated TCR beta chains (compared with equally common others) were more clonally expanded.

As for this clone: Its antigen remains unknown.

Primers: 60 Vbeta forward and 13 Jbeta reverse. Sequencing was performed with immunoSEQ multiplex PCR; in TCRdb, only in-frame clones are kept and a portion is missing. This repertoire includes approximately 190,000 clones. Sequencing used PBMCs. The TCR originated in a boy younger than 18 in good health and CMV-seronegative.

CDR3 region: CAWSRTGAVGQSDTQYF. Here the CDR3 DNA reads TGTGCCTGGAGTAGAACAGGTGCTGTCGGGCAATCAGATACGCAGTATTTT. V is TRBV30 and J is TRBJ2-3; a possible D gene is TRBD1 (5 bases). V was pared by 2 bases and J by 4 bases, with 22 bases between. Germline V gene data show CDR1 as GTSNPN and CDR2 as SVGIG (reference sequence). The CDR3 runs to 17 residues.